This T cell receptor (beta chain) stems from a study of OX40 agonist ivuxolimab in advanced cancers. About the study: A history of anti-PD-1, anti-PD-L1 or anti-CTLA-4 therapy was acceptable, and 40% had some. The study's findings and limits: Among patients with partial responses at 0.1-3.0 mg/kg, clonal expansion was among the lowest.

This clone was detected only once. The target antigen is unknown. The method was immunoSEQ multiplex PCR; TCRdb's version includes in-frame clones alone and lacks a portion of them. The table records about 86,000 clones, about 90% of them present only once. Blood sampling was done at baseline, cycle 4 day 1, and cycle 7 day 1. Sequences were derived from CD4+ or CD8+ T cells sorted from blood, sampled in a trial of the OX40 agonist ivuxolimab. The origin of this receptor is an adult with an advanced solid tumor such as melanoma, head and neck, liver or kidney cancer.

The CDR3 DNA sequence: TGCGCCAGCAGCTCCCGGGACGGGACCTACGAGCAGTACTTC. Its translation is CASSSRDGTYEQYF. This chain uses TRBV5-1 with TRBJ2-7; tentatively, D is TRBD1 or TRBD2 (5 bases each). Germline lookup yields CDR1 SGHRS and CDR2 YFSETQ. Deletions cut 3 bases from V and 2 bases from J, with 12 bases between. The CDR3 spans 14 residues.